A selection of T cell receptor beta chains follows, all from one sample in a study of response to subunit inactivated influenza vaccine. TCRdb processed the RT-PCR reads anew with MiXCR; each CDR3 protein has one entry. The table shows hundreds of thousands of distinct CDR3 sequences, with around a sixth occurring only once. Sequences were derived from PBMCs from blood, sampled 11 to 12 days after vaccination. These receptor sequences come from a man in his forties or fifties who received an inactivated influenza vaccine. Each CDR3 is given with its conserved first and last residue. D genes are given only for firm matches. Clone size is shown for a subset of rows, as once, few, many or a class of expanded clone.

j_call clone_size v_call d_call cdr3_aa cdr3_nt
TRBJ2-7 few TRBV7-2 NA CASGTQSSYEQYF TGTGCCTCCGGGACCCAGAGTTCCTACGAGCAGTACTTC
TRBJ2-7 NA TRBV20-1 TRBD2 CSARDGTSGEQYF TGCAGTGCTAGAGATGGGACTAGCGGGGAGCAGTACTTC
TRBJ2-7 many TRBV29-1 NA CSVESVRGHEQYF TGCAGCGTTGAATCGGTGAGGGGCCACGAGCAGTACTTC
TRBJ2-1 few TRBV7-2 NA CASERGSSEQFF TGTGCCAGCGAGAGGGGGAGCAGTGAGCAGTTCTTC
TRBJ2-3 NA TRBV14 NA CASSQGGTDTQFF TGTGCCAGCAGCCAAGGAGGCACAGATACGCAGTTTTTT
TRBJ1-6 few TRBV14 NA CASSQGKRENSPLHF TGTGCCAGCAGCCAAGGCAAACGGGAGAATTCACCCCTCCACTTT
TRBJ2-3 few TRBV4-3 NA CASSQVGGSTDTQYF TGCGCCAGCAGCCAAGTAGGAGGGAGCACAGATACGCAGTATTTT
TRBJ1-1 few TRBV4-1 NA CASSQGLMQGRGNTEAFF TGCGCCAGCAGCCAAGGTCTAATGCAGGGAAGGGGGAACACTGAAGCTTTCTTT
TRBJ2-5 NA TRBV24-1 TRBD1 CATSDSGQGAGETQYF TGTGCCACCAGTGATAGTGGACAGGGGGCTGGGGAGACCCAGTACTTC
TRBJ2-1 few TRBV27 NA CASSRDPASRDEQFF TGTGCCAGCAGTCGGGACCCCGCTTCGCGGGATGAGCAGTTCTTC
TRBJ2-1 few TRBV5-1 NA CASSLATSNEQFF TGCGCCAGCAGCTTGGCAACTTCCAATGAGCAGTTCTTC
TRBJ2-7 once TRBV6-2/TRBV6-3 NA CATALERGGALSYGQYF TGTGCCACCGCTTTAGAACGAGGGGGGGCCCTCTCCTACGGGCAGTACTTC
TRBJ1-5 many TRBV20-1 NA CSARPGPPNQPQHF TGCAGTGCTAGACCAGGCCCTCCTAATCAGCCCCAGCATTTT
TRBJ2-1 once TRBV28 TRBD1 CASSNRDRGFGDEQFF TGTGCCAGCAGTAACCGGGACAGGGGGTTCGGGGATGAGCAGTTCTTC
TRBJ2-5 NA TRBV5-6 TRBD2 CASSLHSGTETQYF TGTGCCAGCAGCTTGCATAGCGGGACCGAGACCCAGTACTTC
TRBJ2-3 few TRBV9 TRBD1 CASSAQGAPVSDTQYF TGTGCCAGCAGCGCCCAGGGGGCCCCCGTTTCGGATACGCAGTATTTT
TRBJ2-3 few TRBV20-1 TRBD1 CSASSQGGTDTQYF TGCAGTGCTAGCTCGCAGGGGGGCACAGATACGCAGTATTTT
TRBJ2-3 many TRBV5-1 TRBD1 CASSLGQQGNTDTQYF TGCGCCAGCAGCTTGGGGCAACAGGGGAACACAGATACGCAGTATTTT
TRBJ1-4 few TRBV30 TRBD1 CAWSRGQGTSTNEKLFF TGTGCCTGGAGTAGGGGACAGGGGACCTCAACTAATGAAAAACTGTTTTTT
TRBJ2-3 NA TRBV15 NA CATSTPNPDTQYF TGTGCCACCAGCACTCCTAATCCCGATACGCAGTATTTT
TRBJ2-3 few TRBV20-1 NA CSAKALGDTQYF TGCAGTGCTAAGGCCCTTGGAGATACGCAGTATTTT
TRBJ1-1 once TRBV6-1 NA CASSEKPGITAFF TGTGCCAGCAGTGAAAAGCCAGGGATTACGGCTTTCTTT
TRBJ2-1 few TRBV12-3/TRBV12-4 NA CASSFGGNYNEQFF TGTGCCAGCAGTTTTGGGGGGAATTACAATGAGCAGTTCTTC
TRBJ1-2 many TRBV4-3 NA CASSQELGADYGYTF TGCGCCAGCAGCCAAGAGCTGGGGGCGGACTATGGCTACACCTTC
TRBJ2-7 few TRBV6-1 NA CASSEGGGSSHEQYF TGTGCCAGCAGTGAAGGCGGCGGTTCCTCTCACGAGCAGTACTTC
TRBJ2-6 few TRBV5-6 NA CASSPDSSGANVLTF TGTGCCAGCAGCCCCGACAGCTCTGGGGCCAACGTCCTGACTTTC
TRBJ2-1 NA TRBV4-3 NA CASSRQGGGGSNEQFF TGCGCCAGCAGCCGACAGGGAGGGGGCGGATCGAATGAGCAGTTCTTC
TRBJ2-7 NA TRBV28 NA CASSPVYYEQYF TGTGCCAGCAGTCCCGTTTATTACGAGCAGTACTTC
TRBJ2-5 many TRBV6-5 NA CASSYAETQYF TGTGCCAGCAGTTACGCGGAGACCCAGTACTTC
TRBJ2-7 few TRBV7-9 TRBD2 CASSLVPSGPRSYEQYF TGTGCCAGCAGCTTAGTTCCTAGCGGGCCTCGCTCCTACGAGCAGTACTTC
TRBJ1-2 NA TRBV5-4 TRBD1 CASSPDRGTYGYTF TGTGCCAGCAGCCCCGACAGGGGAACCTATGGCTACACCTTC
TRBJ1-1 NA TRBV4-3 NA CASSQGRSGGRRDTEAFF TGCGCCAGCAGCCAAGGGAGGAGTGGGGGGCGTAGGGACACTGAAGCTTTCTTT
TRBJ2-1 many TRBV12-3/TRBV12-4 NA CASRGRQGRYNEQFF TGTGCCAGCAGGGGAAGGCAGGGGCGTTACAATGAGCAGTTCTTC
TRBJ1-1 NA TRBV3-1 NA CASSQAQAEAFF TGTGCCAGCAGCCAGGCGCAGGCAGAAGCTTTCTTT
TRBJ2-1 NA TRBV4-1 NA CASSQAFHNEQFF TGCGCCAGCAGCCAAGCTTTCCACAATGAGCAGTTCTTC
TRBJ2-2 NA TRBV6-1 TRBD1 CASSTPATGGTGELFF TGTGCCAGCAGTACCCCCGCGACAGGGGGAACTGGGGAGCTGTTTTTT
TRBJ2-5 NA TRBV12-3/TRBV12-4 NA CASSSRPFGETQYF TGTGCCAGCAGTTCCCGGCCATTCGGGGAGACCCAGTACTTC
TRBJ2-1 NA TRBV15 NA CATRVGKTYNEQFF TGTGCCACCAGGGTTGGGAAAACCTACAATGAGCAGTTCTTC
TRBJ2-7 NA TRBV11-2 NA CASSLAGESYEQYF TGTGCCAGCAGCTTAGCGGGGGAAAGCTACGAGCAGTACTTC
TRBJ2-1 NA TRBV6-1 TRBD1 CASRTGGSYNEQFF TGTGCCAGCAGGACAGGGGGCTCCTACAATGAGCAGTTCTTC
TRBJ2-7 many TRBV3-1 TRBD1 CARDVSGTVYEQYF TGTGCCAGAGACGTATCCGGGACAGTATACGAGCAGTACTTC
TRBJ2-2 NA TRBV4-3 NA CASSRVGANTGELFF TGCGCCAGCAGCCGAGTAGGTGCGAACACCGGGGAGCTGTTTTTT
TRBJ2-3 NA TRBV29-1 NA CSVVWPGTDTQYF TGCAGCGTTGTTTGGCCAGGCACAGATACGCAGTATTTT